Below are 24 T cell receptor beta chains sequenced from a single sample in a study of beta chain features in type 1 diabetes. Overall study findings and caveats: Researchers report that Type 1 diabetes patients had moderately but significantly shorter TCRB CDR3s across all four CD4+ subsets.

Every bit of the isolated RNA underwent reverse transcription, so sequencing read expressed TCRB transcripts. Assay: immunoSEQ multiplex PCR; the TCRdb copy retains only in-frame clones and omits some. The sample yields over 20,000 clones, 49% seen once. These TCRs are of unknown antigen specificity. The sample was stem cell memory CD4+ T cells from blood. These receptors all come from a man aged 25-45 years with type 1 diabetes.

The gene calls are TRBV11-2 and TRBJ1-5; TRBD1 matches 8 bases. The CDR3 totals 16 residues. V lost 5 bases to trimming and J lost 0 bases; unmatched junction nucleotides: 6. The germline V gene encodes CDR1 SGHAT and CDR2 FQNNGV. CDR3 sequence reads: CASSQGTGYSNQPQHF. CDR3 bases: TGTGCCAGCAGCCAAGGGACAGGTTATAGCAATCAGCCCCAGCATTTT.

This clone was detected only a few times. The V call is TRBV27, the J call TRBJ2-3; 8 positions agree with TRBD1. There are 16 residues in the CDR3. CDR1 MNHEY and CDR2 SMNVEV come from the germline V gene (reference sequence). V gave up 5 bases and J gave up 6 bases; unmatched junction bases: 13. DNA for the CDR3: TGTGCCAGCAGTAGCAGGGGGCCCCTCCGACCGGATACGCAGTATTTT. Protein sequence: CASSSRGPLRPDTQYF.

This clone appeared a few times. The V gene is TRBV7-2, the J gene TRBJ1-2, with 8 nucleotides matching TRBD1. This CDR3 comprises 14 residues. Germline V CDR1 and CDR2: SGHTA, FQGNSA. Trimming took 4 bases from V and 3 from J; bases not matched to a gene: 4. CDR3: CASSSGQGDYGYTF. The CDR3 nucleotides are TGTGCCAGCAGCTCCGGACAGGGCGACTATGGCTACACCTTC.

For the CDR3, the DNA is TGTGCCAGCAGCCCCGGACAGGAGGCTAGTGGCTACACCTTC. It encodes CASSPGQEASGYTF. The chain combines TRBV11-3 with TRBJ1-2, with 7 bases identical to TRBD1. V lost 5 bases and J lost 7; bases outside the gene matches: 10. The germline V gene encodes CDR1 SGHNT and CDR2 YENEEA. The CDR3 spans 14 residues.

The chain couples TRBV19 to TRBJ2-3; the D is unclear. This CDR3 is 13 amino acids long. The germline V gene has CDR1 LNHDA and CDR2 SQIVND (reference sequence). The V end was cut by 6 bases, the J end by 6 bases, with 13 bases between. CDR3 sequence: CASREPMSDTQYF. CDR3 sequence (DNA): TGTGCCAGTAGGGAGCCAATGTCGGATACGCAGTATTTT.

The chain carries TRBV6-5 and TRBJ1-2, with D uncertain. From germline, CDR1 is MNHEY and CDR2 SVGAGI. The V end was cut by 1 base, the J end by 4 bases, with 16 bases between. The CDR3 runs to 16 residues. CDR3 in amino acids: CASSYFAMHSFYGYTF. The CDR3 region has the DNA TGTGCCAGCAGTTACTTCGCGATGCACTCCTTCTATGGCTACACCTTC.

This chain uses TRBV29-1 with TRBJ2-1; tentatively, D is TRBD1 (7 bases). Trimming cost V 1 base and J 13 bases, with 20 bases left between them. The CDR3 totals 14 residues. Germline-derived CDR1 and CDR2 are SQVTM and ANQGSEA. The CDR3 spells CSVEGGTAGGSQFF. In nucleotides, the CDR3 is TGCAGCGTTGAAGGAGGGACAGCCGGGGGATCCCAGTTCTTC.

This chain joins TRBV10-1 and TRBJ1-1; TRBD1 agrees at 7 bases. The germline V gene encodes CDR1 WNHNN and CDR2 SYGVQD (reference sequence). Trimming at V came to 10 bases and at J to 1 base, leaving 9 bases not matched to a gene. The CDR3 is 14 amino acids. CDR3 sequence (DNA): TGCGCCACCAAACCGGACAGGAGGAACACTGAAGCTTTCTTT. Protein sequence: CATKPDRRNTEAFF.

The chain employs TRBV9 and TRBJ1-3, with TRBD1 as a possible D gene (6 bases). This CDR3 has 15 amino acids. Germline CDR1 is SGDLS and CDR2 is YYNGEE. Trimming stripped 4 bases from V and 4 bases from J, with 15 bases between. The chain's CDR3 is CASSSQPGQGNTIYF. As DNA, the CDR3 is TGTGCCAGCAGCTCCCAACCGGGACAAGGAAACACCATATATTTT.

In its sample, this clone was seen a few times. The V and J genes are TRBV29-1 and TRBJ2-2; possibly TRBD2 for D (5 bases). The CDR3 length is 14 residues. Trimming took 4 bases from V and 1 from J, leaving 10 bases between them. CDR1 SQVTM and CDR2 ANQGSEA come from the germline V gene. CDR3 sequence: CSVVRGLNTGELFF. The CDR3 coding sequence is TGCAGCGTTGTACGCGGGCTGAACACCGGGGAGCTGTTTTTT.

As DNA, the CDR3 is TGTGCCAGCAGTGCGGGGGTTGGCTACACCTTC. Translating gives CASSAGVGYTF. The chain combines TRBV6-1 with TRBJ1-2, with D possibly TRBD1 on 5 matching bases. V gave up 4 bases and J gave up 7 bases, with 7 bases separating them. Germline CDR1 is MNHNS and CDR2 is SASEGT. The CDR3 runs to 11 residues.

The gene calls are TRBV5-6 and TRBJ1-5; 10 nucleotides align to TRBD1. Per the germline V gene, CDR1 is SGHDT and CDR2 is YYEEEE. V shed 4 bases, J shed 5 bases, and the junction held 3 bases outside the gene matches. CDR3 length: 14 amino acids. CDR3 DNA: TGTGCCAGCAGCATTGGACAGGGGGATCAGCCCCAGCATTTT. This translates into CASSIGQGDQPQHF.

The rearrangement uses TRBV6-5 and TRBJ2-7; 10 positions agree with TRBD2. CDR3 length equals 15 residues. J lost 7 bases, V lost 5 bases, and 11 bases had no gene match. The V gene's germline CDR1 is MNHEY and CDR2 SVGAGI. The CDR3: CASSRGSGGGTEQYF. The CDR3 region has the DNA TGTGCCAGCAGTCGCGGGAGCGGGGGGGGTACTGAGCAGTACTTC.

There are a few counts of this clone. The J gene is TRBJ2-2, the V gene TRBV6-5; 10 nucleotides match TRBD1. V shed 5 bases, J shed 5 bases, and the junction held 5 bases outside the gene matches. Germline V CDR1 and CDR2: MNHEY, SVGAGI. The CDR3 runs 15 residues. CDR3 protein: CASSLRTGGTGELFF. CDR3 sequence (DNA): TGTGCCAGCAGTCTTCGGACAGGGGGGACCGGGGAGCTGTTTTTT.

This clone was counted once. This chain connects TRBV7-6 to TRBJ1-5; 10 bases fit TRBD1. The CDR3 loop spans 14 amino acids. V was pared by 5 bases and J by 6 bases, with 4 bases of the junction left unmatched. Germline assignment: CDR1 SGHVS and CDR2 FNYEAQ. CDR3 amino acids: CASSPGTGAQPQHF. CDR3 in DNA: TGTGCCAGCAGCCCGGGGACAGGGGCTCAGCCCCAGCATTTT.

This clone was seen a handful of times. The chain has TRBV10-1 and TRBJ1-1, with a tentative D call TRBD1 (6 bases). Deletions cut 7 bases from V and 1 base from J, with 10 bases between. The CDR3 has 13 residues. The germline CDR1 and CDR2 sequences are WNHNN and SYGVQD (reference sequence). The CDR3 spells CASTRGQNTEAFF. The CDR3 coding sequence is TGCGCCAGCACCCGGGGACAGAACACTGAAGCTTTCTTT.

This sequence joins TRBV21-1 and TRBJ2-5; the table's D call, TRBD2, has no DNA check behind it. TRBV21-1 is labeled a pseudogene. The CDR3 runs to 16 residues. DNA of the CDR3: TGTGCCAGCAGCATTTGGACTAGCGGGGGGCAAGAGACCCAGTACTTC. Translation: CASSIWTSGGQETQYF.

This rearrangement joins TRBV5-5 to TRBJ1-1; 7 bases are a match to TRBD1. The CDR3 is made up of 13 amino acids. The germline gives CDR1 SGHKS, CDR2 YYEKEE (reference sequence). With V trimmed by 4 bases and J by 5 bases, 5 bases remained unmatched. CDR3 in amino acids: CASSHRGNTEAFF. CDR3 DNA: TGTGCCAGCAGCCACAGGGGAAATACTGAAGCTTTCTTT.

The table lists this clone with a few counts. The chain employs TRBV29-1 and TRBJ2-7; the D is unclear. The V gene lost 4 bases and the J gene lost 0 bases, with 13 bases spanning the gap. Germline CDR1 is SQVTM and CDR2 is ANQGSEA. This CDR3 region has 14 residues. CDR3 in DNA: TGCAGCGTTGCCCCCCGACTGGCCTCCTACGAGCAGTACTTC. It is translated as CSVAPRLASYEQYF.

The chain's CDR3 is CASSTQDYGYTF. DNA of the CDR3: TGTGCCAGCAGTACACAGGATTATGGCTACACCTTC. The chain combines TRBV6-1 with TRBJ1-2, with D maybe TRBD1 (5 bases). CDR1 and CDR2 (germline): MNHNS, SASEGT. Trimming took 5 bases from V and 5 from J, leaving 9 bases between them. The CDR3 is made up of 12 amino acids.

CDR3 in DNA: TGTGCCAGCAGATCCTCTTCCGTGAACACCGGGGAGCTGTTTTTT. Residues: CASRSSSVNTGELFF. The chain combines TRBV6-5 with TRBJ2-2; D is unclear. Trimming removed 6 bases from V and 1 base from J, with 12 bases in between. The length of the CDR3 is 15 residues. Germline V gene lookup returns CDR1 MNHEY and CDR2 SVGAGI.

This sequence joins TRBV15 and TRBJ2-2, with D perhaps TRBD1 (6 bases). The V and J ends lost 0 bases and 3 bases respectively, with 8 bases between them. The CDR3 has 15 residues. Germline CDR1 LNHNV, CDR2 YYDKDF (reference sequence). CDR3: CATSRDWTDTGELFF. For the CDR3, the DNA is TGTGCCACCAGCAGAGATTGGACAGACACCGGGGAGCTGTTTTTT.

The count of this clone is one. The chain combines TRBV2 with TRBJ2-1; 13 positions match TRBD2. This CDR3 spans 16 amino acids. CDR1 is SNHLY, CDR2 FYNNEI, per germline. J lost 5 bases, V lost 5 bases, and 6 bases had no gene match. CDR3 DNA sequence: TGTGCCAGCAGTCAAAGGACTAGCGGGAGCAACAATGAGCAGTTCTTC. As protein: CASSQRTSGSNNEQFF.

The CDR3 spells CASSTGQGVNYGYTF. In DNA form, the CDR3 reads TGTGCCAGCTCTACGGGACAGGGGGTTAACTATGGCTACACCTTC. The rearrangement joins TRBV18 to TRBJ1-2; 11 nucleotides align to TRBD1. The germline gives CDR1 KGHSH, CDR2 LQKENI. The J segment lost 1 base and the V segment lost 6 bases, leaving 4 bases of the junction unmatched. The CDR3 totals 15 residues.